A single sample gave rise to the 7 T cell receptor beta chains below, sequenced in a study of T cell repertoires in cytomegalovirus infection. No antigen has been identified for these receptors. TCRdb passed the reads through MiXCR, listing each CDR3 protein once. The table lists around 300,000 distinct CDR3 sequences, 20% to 30% of them singletons. The source was cultured PBMCs, collected from culture after CMV antigen stimulation. The source of these receptors is a human donor in good health (CMV status not recorded). Some clones in this sample may be carry-over from other donors' samples.

This clonotype was picked up a small number of times. The chain employs TRBV20-1 and TRBJ2-7; no clear D. The germline gives CDR1 DFQATT, CDR2 SNEGSKA (reference sequence). V gave up 6 bases and J gave up 0 bases, with 9 bases separating them. The CDR3 runs 12 residues. The CDR3 sequence is CSAKESSYEQYF. The CDR3 coding sequence is TGCAGTGCAAAGGAAAGCTCCTACGAGCAGTACTTC.

The chain joins TRBV28 to TRBJ2-1; 7 bases are a match to TRBD2. CDR1 and CDR2 from the germline V gene are MDHEN and SYDVKM. The CDR3 contains 15 residues. Trimming took 5 bases from V and 12 from J; bases not matched to a gene: 16. The chain's CDR3 is CASSPLGGRALWQFF. CDR3 coding DNA: TGTGCCAGCAGTCCCCTCGGGGGGAGGGCCCTTTGGCAGTTCTTC.

There are a few counts of this clonotype. The rearrangement joins TRBV7-8 to TRBJ2-7; 9 bases agree with TRBD2. Germline-derived CDR1 and CDR2 are SGHVS and FQNEAQ. The CDR3 extends over 17 amino acids. Trimming took 2 bases from V and 6 from J; bases not matched to a gene: 14. CDR3 sequence: CASSLTRRLAGSAEQYF. The DNA of the CDR3 is TGTGCCAGCAGCTTAACGCGGCGTCTAGCGGGATCCGCCGAGCAGTACTTC.

This clonotype was observed a handful of times. The rearrangement links TRBV4-3 to TRBJ1-2; TRBD1 matches 7 bases. The CDR3 loop spans 15 amino acids. CDR1 is LGHNA and CDR2 is YSLEER in the germline V gene. Germline trimming cut 0 bases from V and 4 bases from J; bases unmatched to any gene: 5. The CDR3 sequence is CASSQEKGGAYGYTF. The CDR3 coding sequence is TGCGCCAGCAGCCAAGAGAAAGGGGGCGCCTATGGCTACACCTTC.

This clonotype was seen a few times. The chain recombines TRBV4-1 with TRBJ1-2; tentatively, D is TRBD1 (6 bases). CDR1 and CDR2 (germline): MGHRA, YSYEKL. The CDR3 length is 19 residues. V was pared by 1 base and J by 2 bases, with 23 bases between. The chain's CDR3 is CASSQARPWVGRGNYGYTF. CDR3 bases: TGCGCCAGCAGCCAAGCCCGCCCTTGGGTGGGCAGGGGAAACTATGGCTACACCTTC.

This clonotype came up a few times. This chain links TRBV7-9 with TRBJ1-4; TRBD1 is a possible D gene (6 bases). V was shortened by 5 bases and J by 8 bases, with 18 bases between the two germline ends. The germline gives CDR1 SEHNR, CDR2 FQNEAQ (reference sequence). This CDR3 has 15 amino acids. The CDR3, as DNA: TGTGCCAGCAGCCAGGGACATCTCTCTGAGGAAAAACTGTTTTTT. Its protein is CASSQGHLSEEKLFF.

This clonotype was observed many times. The rearrangement uses TRBV7-2 and TRBJ1-1, with D possibly being TRBD1 (5 bases). V was clipped by 1 base and J by 8 bases, with 11 bases between them. CDR1 is SGHTA and CDR2 is FQGNSA in the germline V gene. CDR3 size: 13 residues. CDR3 residues: CASSLEGQKEAFF. The CDR3 coding sequence is TGTGCCAGCAGCTTAGAGGGGCAGAAGGAAGCTTTCTTT.